This TCR beta chain was observed in a study of cytomegalovirus exposure and HLA in healthy donors. At the level of the study: Unique TCRs from HLA-typed donors, 80 million to 100 million of them, were held in an early data release.

General observations from the study: Accounts indicate the classifier identified cytomegalovirus status with strong specificity and sensitivity. Previously analyzed data showed that most TCR beta V segments were productive at a frequency of about 90% or about 30%.

Remarks on this clone: Its matching antigen is unknown.

Trimming shortened V by 0 bases and J by 2 bases, and 4 bases separated the two germline ends. In germline, CDR1 is LNHNV, CDR2 YYDKDF (reference sequence). CDR3 length: 13 amino acids. Both 60 Vbeta primers and 13 Jbeta primers went into the PCR. The data were produced by immunoSEQ multiplex PCR, yet TCRdb's version contains in-frame clones alone and is incomplete. This table has about 180,000 clones, 84% appearing once. The specimen was PBMCs. The J gene is TRBJ1-1, the V gene TRBV15; D is uncertain. The source of this sequence is a man between 18 and 35 years old in good health and CMV-seronegative. CDR3 nucleotide sequence: TGTGCCACCAGCAGAGACGTTAACACTGAAGCTTTCTTT. Amino acid sequence: CATSRDVNTEAFF.